This T cell receptor (beta chain) was captured by sequencing in a study of blood T cell repertoires in COVID-19. Study in general: T cells, B-cell-depleted T cells, or PBMCs supplied cDNA or gDNA.

This clone was seen once. Trimming left V 1 base short and J 12 bases short, with 11 bases between. This CDR3 region has 12 residues. The V gene's germline CDR1 is SGDLS and CDR2 YYNGEE. Libraries were prepared by immunoSEQ multiplex PCR; TCRdb keeps only in-frame clonotypes and omits some of them. This table holds some 390,000 clones, over 85% found once. Self-reported history from a screening survey and questionnaire set each donor's cohort. The V and J genes are TRBV9 and TRBJ2-1; a weak D match, TRBD1 (6 bases). Sequenced sample: PBMCs or T cells enriched from blood (not recorded which). The TCR was taken from a woman in her 30s who had recovered from COVID-19. The CDR3 reads CASSVRRGTQFF. The CDR3 DNA follows: TGTGCCAGCAGCGTAAGAAGGGGGACGCAGTTCTTC.